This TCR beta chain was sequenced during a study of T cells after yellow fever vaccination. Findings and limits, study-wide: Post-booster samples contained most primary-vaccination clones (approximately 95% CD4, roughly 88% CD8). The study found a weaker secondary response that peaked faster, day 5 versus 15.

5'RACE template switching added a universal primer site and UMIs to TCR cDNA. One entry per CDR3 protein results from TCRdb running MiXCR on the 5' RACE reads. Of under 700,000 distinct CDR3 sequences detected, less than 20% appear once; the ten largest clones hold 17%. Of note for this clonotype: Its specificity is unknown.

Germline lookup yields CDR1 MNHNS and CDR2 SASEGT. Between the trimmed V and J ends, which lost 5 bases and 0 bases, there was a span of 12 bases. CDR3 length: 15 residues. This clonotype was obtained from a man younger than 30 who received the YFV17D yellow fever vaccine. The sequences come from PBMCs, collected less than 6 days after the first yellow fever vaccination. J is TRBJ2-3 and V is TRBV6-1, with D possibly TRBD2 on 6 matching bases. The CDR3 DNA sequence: TGTGCCAGCAGTAAGGTACTAGCTAGCACAGATACGCAGTATTTT. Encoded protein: CASSKVLASTDTQYF.